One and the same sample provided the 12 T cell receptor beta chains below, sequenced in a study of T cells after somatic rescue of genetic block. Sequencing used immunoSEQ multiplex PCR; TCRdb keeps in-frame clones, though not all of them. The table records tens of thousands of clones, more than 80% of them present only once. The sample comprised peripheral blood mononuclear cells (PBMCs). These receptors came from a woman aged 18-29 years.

CDR3 nucleotides: TGTGCCAGCGGGGGGACAGCCAGGAACACTGAAGCTTTCTTT. As protein: CASGGTARNTEAFF. V is TRBV6-1 and J is TRBJ1-1; 7 bases align to TRBD1. Unmatched junction bases numbered 7, after V lost 8 bases and J lost 1 base. CDR1 is MNHNS, CDR2 SASEGT, per germline. There are 14 residues in the CDR3.

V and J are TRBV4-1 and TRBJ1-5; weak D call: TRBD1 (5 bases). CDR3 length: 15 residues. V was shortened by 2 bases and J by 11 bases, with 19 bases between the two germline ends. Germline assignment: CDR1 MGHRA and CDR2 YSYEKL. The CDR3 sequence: CASSQRWQGGLAQHF. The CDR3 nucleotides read TGCGCCAGCAGCCAACGTTGGCAGGGAGGCTTAGCCCAGCATTTT.

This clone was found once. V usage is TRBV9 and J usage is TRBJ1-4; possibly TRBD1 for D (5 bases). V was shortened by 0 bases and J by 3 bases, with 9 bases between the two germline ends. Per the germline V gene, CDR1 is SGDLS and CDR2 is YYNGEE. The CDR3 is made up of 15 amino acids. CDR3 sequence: CASSVGTGSNEKLFF. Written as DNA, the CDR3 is TGTGCCAGCAGCGTAGGAACAGGCTCTAATGAAAAACTGTTTTTT.

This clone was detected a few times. The CDR3 region is CASSRGTPYEQYF. The CDR3 coding sequence is TGTGCCAGCAGCAGGGGAACCCCCTACGAGCAGTACTTC. The chain employs TRBV9 and TRBJ2-5, with D tentatively TRBD1 (5 bases). The J call may be mistaken, given a closer DNA end match to TRBJ2-7. The CDR3 spans 13 residues. The germline CDR1 and CDR2 sequences are SGDLS and YYNGEE.

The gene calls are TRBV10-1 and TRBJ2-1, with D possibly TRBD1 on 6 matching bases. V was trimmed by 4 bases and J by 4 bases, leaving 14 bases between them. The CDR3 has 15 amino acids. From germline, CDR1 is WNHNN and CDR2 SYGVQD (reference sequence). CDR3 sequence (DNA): TGCGCCAGCAGTGTAGCCGGGGACAATTACAATGAGCAGTTCTTC. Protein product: CASSVAGDNYNEQFF.

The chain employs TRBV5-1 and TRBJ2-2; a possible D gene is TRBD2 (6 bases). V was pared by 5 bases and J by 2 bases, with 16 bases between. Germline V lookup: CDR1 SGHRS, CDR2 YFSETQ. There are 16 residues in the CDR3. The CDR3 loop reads CASRFGGSGNTGELFF. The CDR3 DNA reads TGCGCCAGCAGATTTGGGGGTAGCGGTAACACCGGGGAGCTGTTTTTT.

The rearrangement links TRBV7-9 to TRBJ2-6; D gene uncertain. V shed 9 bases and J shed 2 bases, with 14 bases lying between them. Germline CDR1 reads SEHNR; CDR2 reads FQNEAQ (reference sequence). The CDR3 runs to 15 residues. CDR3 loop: CASFEGYPGANVLTF. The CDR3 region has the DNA TGTGCCAGTTTTGAAGGGTATCCTGGGGCCAACGTCCTGACTTTC.

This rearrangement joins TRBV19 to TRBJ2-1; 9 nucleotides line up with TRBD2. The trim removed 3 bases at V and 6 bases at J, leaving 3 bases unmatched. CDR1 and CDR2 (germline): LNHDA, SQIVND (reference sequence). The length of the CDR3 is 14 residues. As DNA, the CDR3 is TGTGCCAGTAGTATCCAACTAGCGGGCAATGAGCAGTTCTTC. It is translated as CASSIQLAGNEQFF.

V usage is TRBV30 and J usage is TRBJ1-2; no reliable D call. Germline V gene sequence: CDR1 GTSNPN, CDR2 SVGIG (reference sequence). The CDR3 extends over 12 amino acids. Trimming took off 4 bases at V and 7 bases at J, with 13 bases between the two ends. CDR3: CAWTRAAGGYTF. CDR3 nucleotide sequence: TGTGCCTGGACACGGGCGGCGGGTGGCTACACCTTC.

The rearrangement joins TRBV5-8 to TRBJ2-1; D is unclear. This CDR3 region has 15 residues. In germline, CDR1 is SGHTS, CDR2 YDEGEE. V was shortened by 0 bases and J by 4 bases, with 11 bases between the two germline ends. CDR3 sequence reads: CASSLEAEAYNEQFF. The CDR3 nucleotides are TGTGCCAGCAGCTTGGAGGCCGAGGCGTACAATGAGCAGTTCTTC.

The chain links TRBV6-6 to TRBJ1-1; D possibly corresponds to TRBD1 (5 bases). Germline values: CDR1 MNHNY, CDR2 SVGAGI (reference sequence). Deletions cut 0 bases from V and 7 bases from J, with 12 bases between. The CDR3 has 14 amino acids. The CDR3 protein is CASSYSPGKGEAFF. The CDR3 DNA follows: TGTGCCAGCAGTTACTCGCCAGGGAAGGGTGAAGCTTTCTTT.

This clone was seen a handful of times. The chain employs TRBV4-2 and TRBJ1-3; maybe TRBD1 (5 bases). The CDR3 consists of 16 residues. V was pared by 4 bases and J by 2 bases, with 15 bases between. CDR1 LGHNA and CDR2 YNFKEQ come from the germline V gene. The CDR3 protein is CASSLSRELTGNTIYF. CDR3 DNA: TGTGCCAGCAGCCTTTCCAGGGAATTGACTGGAAACACCATATATTTT.